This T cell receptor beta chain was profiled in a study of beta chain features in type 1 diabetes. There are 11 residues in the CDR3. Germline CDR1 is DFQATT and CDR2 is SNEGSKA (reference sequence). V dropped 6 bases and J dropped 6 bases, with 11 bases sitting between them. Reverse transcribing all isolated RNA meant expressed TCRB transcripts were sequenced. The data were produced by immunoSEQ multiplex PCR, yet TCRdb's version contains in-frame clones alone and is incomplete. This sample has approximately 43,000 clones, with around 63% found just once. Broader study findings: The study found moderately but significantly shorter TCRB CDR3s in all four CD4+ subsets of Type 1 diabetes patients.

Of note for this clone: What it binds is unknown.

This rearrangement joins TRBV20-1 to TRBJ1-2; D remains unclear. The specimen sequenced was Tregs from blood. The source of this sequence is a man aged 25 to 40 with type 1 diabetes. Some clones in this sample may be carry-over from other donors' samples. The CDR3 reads CSARRHNGYTF. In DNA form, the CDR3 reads TGCAGTGCCAGAAGACATAATGGCTACACCTTC.